These 25 T cell receptor beta chains share one sample of origin, sequenced in a study of T cell responses to AZD1222 COVID-19 vaccine. Produced via immunoSEQ multiplex PCR; TCRdb's table is partial and in-frame only. The table lists about 180,000 clones, approximately 90% of them singletons. Material: peripheral blood, obtained on day 0 of AZD1222 vaccination. The origin of the receptors is an adult in good health.

This chain's CDR3 is CASTPKLNNSPLHF. In DNA, the CDR3 is TGTGCCAGCACTCCCAAGTTAAATAATTCACCCCTCCACTTT. This chain uses TRBV11-1 with TRBJ1-6; D uncertain. The germline V gene encodes CDR1 SGHAT and CDR2 FQDESV (reference sequence). CDR3 length: 14 amino acids. The V end lost 7 bases, the J end lost 5 bases, and 12 bases lay between the germline ends.

The chain couples TRBV4-2 to TRBJ2-7; weak D call: TRBD1 (6 bases). The germline CDR1 and CDR2 sequences are LGHNA and YNFKEQ. This CDR3 is built from 16 residues. Trimming pared 0 bases from V and 7 bases from J, leaving 19 bases between. The CDR3 DNA reads TGTGCCAGCAGCCAAGAGTATCCCAGGGGAGTTGGGGAGCAGTACTTC. It translates to CASSQEYPRGVGEQYF.

The table lists this clone with a count of one. The chain employs TRBV12-3 or TRBV12-4 and TRBJ1-6, with D possibly being TRBD1 (5 bases). The CDR3 is 12 amino acids. Trimming took 4 bases from V and 7 from J, leaving 5 bases between them. Written as DNA, the CDR3 is TGTGCCAGCAGTTGGGGGAATTCACCCCTCCACTTT. Amino acid sequence: CASSWGNSPLHF.

V usage is TRBV5-8 and J usage is TRBJ2-3; 10 nucleotides agree with TRBD1. This CDR3 has 15 amino acids. The ends lost 2 bases at V and 3 bases at J; junction bases unmatched: 3. The germline V gene encodes CDR1 SGHTS and CDR2 YDEGEE. The CDR3 DNA follows: TGTGCCAGCAGCTTCGGGACAGGGGCGACAGATACGCAGTATTTT. It encodes CASSFGTGATDTQYF.

The chain carries TRBV10-3 and TRBJ2-7; 8 positions agree with TRBD1. Unmatched junction bases numbered 5, after V lost 10 bases and J lost 0 bases. From germline, CDR1 is ENHRY and CDR2 SYGVKD. This CDR3 is built from 13 residues. The CDR3 here is CATTGGSSYEQYF. In nucleotides, the CDR3 is TGTGCCACCACAGGGGGTAGCTCCTACGAGCAGTACTTC.

V is TRBV6-2 or TRBV6-3 and J is TRBJ2-1; D gene uncertain. V lost 1 base and J 3 bases, leaving 7 bases between the germline ends. Germline V gene sequence: CDR1 MNHEY, CDR2 SVGEGT. This CDR3 region has 14 residues. The CDR3 sequence is CASSYYPRYNEQFF. CDR3 sequence (DNA): TGTGCCAGCAGTTACTACCCTCGCTACAATGAGCAGTTCTTC.

The chain uses TRBV6-1 and TRBJ2-7; D is undetermined. The V end lost 6 bases, the J end lost 5 bases, and 14 bases lay between the germline ends. The length of the CDR3 is 13 residues. The germline V gene encodes CDR1 MNHNS and CDR2 SASEGT. In nucleotides, the CDR3 is TGTGCCAGCAGATATAATACCGTACACGAGCAGTACTTC. Protein sequence: CASRYNTVHEQYF.

J is TRBJ1-1 and V is TRBV7-3, with a weak D call TRBD1 (5 bases). The germline V and J ends were trimmed by 4 bases and 9 bases, with 21 bases remaining between them. Germline V CDR1 and CDR2: SGHTA, FQGTGA. The CDR3 runs to 15 residues. This chain's CDR3 is CASSYSGQDQVQAFF. CDR3 nucleotides: TGTGCCAGCAGCTACTCAGGACAAGACCAAGTACAAGCTTTCTTT.

This rearrangement joins TRBV19 to TRBJ2-6; no firm D call. V dropped 4 bases and J dropped 7 bases, with 8 bases sitting between them. This CDR3 region has 13 residues. CDR1 is LNHDA, CDR2 SQIVND, per germline (reference sequence). CDR3: CASSNLGANVLTF. CDR3 DNA: TGTGCCAGTAGTAACCTGGGCGCCAACGTCCTGACTTTC.

The gene calls are TRBV14 and TRBJ2-3; D is uncertain. The germline V gene has CDR1 SGHDN and CDR2 FVKESK. Trimming shortened V by 6 bases and J by 2 bases, and 9 bases separated the two germline ends. The CDR3 has 13 residues. The CDR3 DNA is TGTGCCAGCAGACAGCCCCCCACAGATACGCAGTATTTT. Translation: CASRQPPTDTQYF.

The rearrangement joins TRBV5-6 to TRBJ2-7, with 8 positions matching TRBD1. V was clipped by 6 bases and J by 3 bases; unmatched bases: 8. Germline V gene data show CDR1 as SGHDT and CDR2 as YYEEEE. This CDR3 is 14 amino acids long. CDR3 sequence reads: CASTRTGWNYEQYF. The CDR3 DNA reads as TGTGCCAGCACCCGGACAGGGTGGAACTACGAGCAGTACTTC. Filled out from reference TRBV5-6 and TRBJ2-7, the complete variable domain reads DAGVTQSPTHLIKTRGQQVTLRCSPKSGHDTVSWYQQALGQGPQFIFQYYEEEERQRGNFPDRFSGHQFPNYSSELNVNALLLGDSALYLCASTRTGWNYEQYFGPGTRLTVT.

The chain combines TRBV21-1 with TRBJ2-1; TRBD1, the D gene given by the table, was not confirmed from the DNA. TRBV21-1 is listed as a pseudogene. The length of the CDR3 is 17 residues. CDR3 sequence reads: CASSTLWGTGVGNEQFF. The CDR3, as DNA: TGTGCCAGCAGCACTCTGTGGGGGACAGGGGTGGGGAATGAGCAGTTCTTC.

This rearrangement joins TRBV7-2 to TRBJ2-5, with D perhaps being TRBD1 or TRBD2 (6 bases each). Germline V gene data show CDR1 as SGHTA and CDR2 as FQGNSA. The CDR3 is 15 residues long. Trimming stripped 0 bases from V and 4 bases from J, with 12 bases between. In DNA, the CDR3 is TGTGCCAGCAGCTTAGCGGGGGGCCGGGTAGAGACCCAGTACTTC. This codes for CASSLAGGRVETQYF.

The chain couples TRBV27 to TRBJ2-5; 12 bases align to TRBD2. CDR3 size: 17 residues. V dropped 0 bases and J dropped 4; count of bases not matched to a gene: 6. Germline V gives CDR1 MNHEY, CDR2 SMNVEV (reference sequence). In nucleotides, the CDR3 is TGTGCCAGCAGTTTATCCCCTCTAGCGGGGGGGCCAGAGACCCAGTACTTC. This gives the protein CASSLSPLAGGPETQYF.

The V and J genes are TRBV24-1 and TRBJ2-2; D gene unclear. The CDR3 runs 12 residues. Germline V gene sequence: CDR1 KGHDR, CDR2 SFDVKD. Trimming stripped 0 bases from V and 5 bases from J, with 0 bases between. The CDR3, as DNA: TGTGCCACCAGTGATTTGACCGGGGAGCTGTTTTTT. Residues: CATSDLTGELFF.

This chain links TRBV5-1 with TRBJ1-1, with TRBD1 identical over 8 bases. CDR3 size: 15 residues. Unmatched junction bases numbered 6, after V lost 1 base and J lost 4 bases. From germline, CDR1 is SGHRS and CDR2 YFSETQ. For the CDR3, the DNA is TGCGCCAGCAGCTTGACAGGGGGGTCCTCCACTGAAGCTTTCTTT. It encodes CASSLTGGSSTEAFF.

The chain couples TRBV5-1 to TRBJ1-5; D unresolved. There are 16 residues in the CDR3. Trimming removed 0 bases at V and 4 bases at J, with 14 bases between. Germline values: CDR1 SGHRS, CDR2 YFSETQ. CDR3 sequence reads: CASSLGQGVDNQPQHF. In DNA form, the CDR3 reads TGCGCCAGCAGCTTGGGACAAGGAGTAGATAATCAGCCCCAGCATTTT.

The genes are TRBV11-2 and TRBJ1-1; a weak D match, TRBD1 (5 bases). With 4 bases removed from V and 1 base from J, the gap between germline ends came to 13 bases. CDR1 and CDR2 from the germline V gene are SGHAT and FQNNGV. This CDR3 comprises 15 residues. The CDR3 DNA sequence: TGTGCCAGCAGCTCAGGGACTTTTCAGAACACTGAAGCTTTCTTT. As protein: CASSSGTFQNTEAFF.

CDR3: CASSLSPKETQYF. As DNA, the CDR3 is TGTGCCAGCAGCTTATCCCCCAAAGAGACCCAGTACTTC. The chain couples TRBV7-2 to TRBJ2-5; unclear D gene. The CDR3 contains 13 residues. Trimming removed 2 bases at V and 3 bases at J, with 7 bases between. CDR1 and CDR2 from the germline V gene are SGHTA and FQGNSA.

This rearrangement joins TRBV19 to TRBJ2-7; D possibly uses TRBD1 or TRBD2 (6 bases each). CDR3 length equals 13 residues. Germline CDR1 and CDR2: LNHDA and SQIVND (reference sequence). The ends were cut back, 3 bases at V and 10 bases at J, with 16 bases in the middle. The CDR3: CASSISGGGAQYF. CDR3 sequence (DNA): TGTGCCAGTAGTATTTCCGGGGGCGGAGCTCAGTACTTC.

This chain joins TRBV6-5 and TRBJ1-1; D is ambiguous. Trimming pared 1 base from V and 7 bases from J, leaving 10 bases between. The CDR3 extends over 13 amino acids. CDR1 is MNHEY and CDR2 is SVGAGI in the germline V gene. CDR3 coding DNA: TGTGCCAGCAGTTACTTCGCGGACGGTGAAGCTTTCTTT. This encodes CASSYFADGEAFF.

The rearrangement links TRBV5-4 to TRBJ2-1; no definite D call. The germline V and J ends were trimmed by 4 bases and 9 bases, with 14 bases remaining between them. The germline V gene has CDR1 SGHNT and CDR2 YYREEE (reference sequence). The CDR3 runs 13 residues. CDR3 protein: CASSVGPDVEQFF. The CDR3 DNA is TGTGCCAGCAGCGTCGGGCCCGATGTTGAGCAGTTCTTC.

This clone appeared a single time. The V and J genes are TRBV15 and TRBJ1-3; no reliable D call. This CDR3 has 15 amino acids. Germline lookup yields CDR1 LNHNV and CDR2 YYDKDF (reference sequence). V lost 0 bases and J 0 bases, leaving 6 bases between the germline ends. In DNA, the CDR3 is TGTGCCACCAGCAGAGATAGTGTCTCTGGAAACACCATATATTTT. Amino acid sequence: CATSRDSVSGNTIYF.

The chain carries TRBV2 and TRBJ1-5, with 8 positions matching TRBD1. This CDR3 contains 14 residues. Germline trimming cut 6 bases from V and 5 bases from J; bases unmatched to any gene: 6. The germline V gene encodes CDR1 SNHLY and CDR2 FYNNEI. The CDR3 region is CASSQGAVDQPQHF. The CDR3 DNA reads TGTGCCAGCAGCCAGGGGGCCGTCGATCAGCCCCAGCATTTT.

The V gene is TRBV5-1, the J gene TRBJ2-5; TRBD2 matches at 13 bases. Germline CDR1 SGHRS, CDR2 YFSETQ. The V and J ends lost 4 bases and 7 bases, in that order; junction bases with no gene match: 7. CDR3 length: 15 residues. The CDR3 coding sequence is TGCGCCAGCAGCACAGGACTAGCGGGGGTTGGGACCCAGTACTTC. The encoded protein is CASSTGLAGVGTQYF. The entire variable domain, with the rest obtained from reference TRBV5-1 and TRBJ2-5, is as follows: KAGVTQTPRYLIKTRGQQVTLSCSPISGHRSVSWYQQTPGQGLQFLFEYFSETQRNKGNFPGRFSGRQFSNSRSEMNVSTLELGDSALYLCASSTGLAGVGTQYFGPGTRLLVL.